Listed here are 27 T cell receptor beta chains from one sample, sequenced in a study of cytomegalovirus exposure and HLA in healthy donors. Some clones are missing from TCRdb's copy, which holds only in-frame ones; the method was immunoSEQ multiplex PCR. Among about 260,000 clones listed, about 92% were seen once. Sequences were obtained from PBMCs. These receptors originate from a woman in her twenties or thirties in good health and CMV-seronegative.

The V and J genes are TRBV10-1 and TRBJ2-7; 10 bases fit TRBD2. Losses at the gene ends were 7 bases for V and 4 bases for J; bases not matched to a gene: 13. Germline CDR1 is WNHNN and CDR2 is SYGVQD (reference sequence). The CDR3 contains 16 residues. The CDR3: CASTPPPLAGEYEQYF. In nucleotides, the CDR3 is TGCGCCAGCACTCCCCCTCCTCTAGCGGGAGAGTACGAGCAGTACTTC.

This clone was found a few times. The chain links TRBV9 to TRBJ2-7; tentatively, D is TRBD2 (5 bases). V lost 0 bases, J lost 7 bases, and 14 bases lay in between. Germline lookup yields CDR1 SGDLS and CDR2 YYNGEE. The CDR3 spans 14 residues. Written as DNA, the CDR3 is TGTGCCAGCAGCGTAGCTCTAGCAGGTCGGGAGCAGTACTTC. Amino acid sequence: CASSVALAGREQYF.

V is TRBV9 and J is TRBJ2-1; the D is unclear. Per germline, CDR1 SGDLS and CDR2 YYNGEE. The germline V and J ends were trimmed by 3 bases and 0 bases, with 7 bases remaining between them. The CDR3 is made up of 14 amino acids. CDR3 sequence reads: CASSEIASYNEQFF. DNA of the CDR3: TGTGCCAGCAGCGAGATCGCCTCCTACAATGAGCAGTTCTTC.

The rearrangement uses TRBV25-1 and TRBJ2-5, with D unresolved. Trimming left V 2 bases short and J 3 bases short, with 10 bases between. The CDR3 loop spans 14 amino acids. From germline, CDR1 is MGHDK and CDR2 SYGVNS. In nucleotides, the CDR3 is TGTGCCAGCAGTGAACGGGCCGATAAAGAGACCCAGTACTTC. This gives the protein CASSERADKETQYF.

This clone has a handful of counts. The CDR3 here is CASRGTANYGYTF. In DNA, the CDR3 is TGTGCCAGCCGAGGGACAGCCAACTATGGCTACACCTTC. The chain has TRBV28 and TRBJ1-2, with 7 bases aligning to TRBD1. Germline loops: CDR1 MDHEN, CDR2 SYDVKM. J gave up 2 bases and V 8 bases, and 5 bases lay outside the gene matches. There are 13 residues in the CDR3.

The CDR3 loop is CASSLQVAGTGELFF. DNA of the CDR3: TGCGCCAGCAGCTTACAGGTTGCGGGCACCGGGGAGCTGTTTTTT. The V and J genes are TRBV5-1 and TRBJ2-2; either TRBD1 or TRBD2 may supply D (5 bases each). Trimming removed 2 bases from V and 4 bases from J, with 12 bases in between. This CDR3 has 15 amino acids. Germline CDR1 reads SGHRS; CDR2 reads YFSETQ.

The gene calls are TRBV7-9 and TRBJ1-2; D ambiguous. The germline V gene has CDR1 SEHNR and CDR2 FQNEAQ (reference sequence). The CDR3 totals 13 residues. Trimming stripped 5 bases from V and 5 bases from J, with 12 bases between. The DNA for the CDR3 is TGTGCCAGCAGCCTACCTTCCCATTATGGCTACACCTTC. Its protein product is CASSLPSHYGYTF.

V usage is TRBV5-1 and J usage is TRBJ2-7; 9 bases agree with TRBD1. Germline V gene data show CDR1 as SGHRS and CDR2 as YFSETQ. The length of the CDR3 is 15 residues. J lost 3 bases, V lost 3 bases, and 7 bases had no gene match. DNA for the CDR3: TGCGCCAGCAGCTGGGGTCCGGGACAGGGCTACGAGCAGTACTTC. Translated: CASSWGPGQGYEQYF.

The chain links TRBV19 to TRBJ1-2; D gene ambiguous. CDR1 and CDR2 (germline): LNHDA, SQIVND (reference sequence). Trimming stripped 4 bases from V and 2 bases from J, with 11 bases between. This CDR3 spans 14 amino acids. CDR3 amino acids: CASSNSLGNYGYTF. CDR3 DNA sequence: TGTGCCAGTAGTAACAGCCTTGGGAACTATGGCTACACCTTC.

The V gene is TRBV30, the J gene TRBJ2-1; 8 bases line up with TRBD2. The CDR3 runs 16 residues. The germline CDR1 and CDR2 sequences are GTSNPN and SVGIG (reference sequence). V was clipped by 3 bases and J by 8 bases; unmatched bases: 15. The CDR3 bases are TGTGCCTGGAGGAACTCCTCTGAGCGGGAGAGTGATGAGCAGTTCTTC. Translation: CAWRNSSERESDEQFF.

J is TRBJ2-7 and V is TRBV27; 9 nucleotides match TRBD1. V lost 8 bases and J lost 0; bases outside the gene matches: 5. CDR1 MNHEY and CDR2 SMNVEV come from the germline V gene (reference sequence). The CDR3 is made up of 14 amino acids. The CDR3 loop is CASSGTGFSYEQYF. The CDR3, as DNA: TGTGCCAGCTCCGGGACAGGGTTCTCCTACGAGCAGTACTTC.

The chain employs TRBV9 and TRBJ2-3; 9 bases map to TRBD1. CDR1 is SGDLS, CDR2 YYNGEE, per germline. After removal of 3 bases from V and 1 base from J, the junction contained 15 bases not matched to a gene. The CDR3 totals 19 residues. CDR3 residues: CASSGYRGQDGLGTDTQYF. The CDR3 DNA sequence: TGTGCCAGCAGCGGTTACAGGGGGCAAGATGGTTTGGGCACAGATACGCAGTATTTT.

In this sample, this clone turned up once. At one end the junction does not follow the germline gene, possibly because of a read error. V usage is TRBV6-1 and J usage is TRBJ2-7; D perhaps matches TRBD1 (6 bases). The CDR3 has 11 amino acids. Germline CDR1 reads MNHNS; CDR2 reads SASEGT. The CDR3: CASSEFRGPNF. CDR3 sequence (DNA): TGTGCCAGCAGTGAATTCAGGGGCCCGAACTTC.

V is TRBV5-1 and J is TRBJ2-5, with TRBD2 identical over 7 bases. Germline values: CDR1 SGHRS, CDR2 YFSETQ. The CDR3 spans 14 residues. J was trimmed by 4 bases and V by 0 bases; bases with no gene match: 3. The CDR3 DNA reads TGCGCCAGCAGCTTGGTACCGGGAGGAGAGACCCAGTACTTC. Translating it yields CASSLVPGGETQYF.

The CDR3 loop reads CASSELGTGGIYGYTF. CDR3 DNA sequence: TGTGCCAGCAGTGAATTGGGGACAGGTGGCATCTATGGCTACACCTTC. V and J are TRBV25-1 and TRBJ1-2; 8 bases map to TRBD1. Per germline, CDR1 MGHDK and CDR2 SYGVNS. Germline trimming cut 1 base from V and 4 bases from J; bases unmatched to any gene: 8. This CDR3 contains 16 residues.

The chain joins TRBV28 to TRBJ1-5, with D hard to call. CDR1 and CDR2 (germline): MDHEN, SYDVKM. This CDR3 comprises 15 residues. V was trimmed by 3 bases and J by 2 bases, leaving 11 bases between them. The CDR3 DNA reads TGTGCCAGCAGTTTTAACAGTGTCGGCAATCAGCCCCAGCATTTT. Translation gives CASSFNSVGNQPQHF. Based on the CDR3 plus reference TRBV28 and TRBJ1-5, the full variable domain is DVKVTQSSRYLVKRTGEKVFLECVQDMDHENMFWYRQDPGLGLRLIYFSYDVKMKEKGDIPEGYSVSREKKERFSLILESASTNQTSMYLCASSFNSVGNQPQHFGDGTRLSIL.

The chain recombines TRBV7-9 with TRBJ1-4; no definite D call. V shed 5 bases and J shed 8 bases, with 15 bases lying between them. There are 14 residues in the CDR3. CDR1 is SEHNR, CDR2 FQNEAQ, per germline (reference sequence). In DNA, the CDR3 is TGTGCCAGCAGCCCACTGAATGGAGGGGAAAAACTGTTTTTT. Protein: CASSPLNGGEKLFF. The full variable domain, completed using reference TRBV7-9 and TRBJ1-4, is DTGVSQNPRHKITKRGQNVTFRCDPISEHNRLYWYRQTLGQGPEFLTYFQNEAQLEKSRLLSDRFSAERPKGSFSTLEIQRTEQGDSAMYLCASSPLNGGEKLFFGSGTQLSVL.

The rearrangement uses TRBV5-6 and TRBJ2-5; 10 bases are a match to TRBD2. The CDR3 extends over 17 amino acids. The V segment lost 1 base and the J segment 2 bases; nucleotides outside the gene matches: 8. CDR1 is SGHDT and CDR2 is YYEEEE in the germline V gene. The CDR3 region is CASSLNIAGGQQETQYF. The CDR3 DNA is TGTGCCAGCAGCTTGAATATAGCGGGAGGCCAACAAGAGACCCAGTACTTC.

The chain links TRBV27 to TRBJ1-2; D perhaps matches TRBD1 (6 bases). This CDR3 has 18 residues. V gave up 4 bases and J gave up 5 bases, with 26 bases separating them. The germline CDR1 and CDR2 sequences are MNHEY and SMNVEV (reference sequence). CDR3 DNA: TGTGCCAGCAGTTCCGAGGGGACAAGCCGCCGGTCGCCTTATGGCTACACCTTC. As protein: CASSSEGTSRRSPYGYTF.

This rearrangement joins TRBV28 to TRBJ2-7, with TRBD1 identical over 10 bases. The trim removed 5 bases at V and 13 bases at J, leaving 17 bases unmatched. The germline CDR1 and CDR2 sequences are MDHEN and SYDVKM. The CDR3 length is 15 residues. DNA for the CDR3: TGTGCCAGCAGTCCCCGGGACAGGGGTTTTTGGAGGGGTTACTTC. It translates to CASSPRDRGFWRGYF.

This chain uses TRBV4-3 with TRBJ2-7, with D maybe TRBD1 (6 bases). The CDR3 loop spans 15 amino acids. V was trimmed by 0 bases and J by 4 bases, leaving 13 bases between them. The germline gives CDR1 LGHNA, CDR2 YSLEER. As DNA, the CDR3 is TGCGCCAGCAGCCAAGATCGGCAGGGGCCGTACGAGCAGTACTTC. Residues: CASSQDRQGPYEQYF.

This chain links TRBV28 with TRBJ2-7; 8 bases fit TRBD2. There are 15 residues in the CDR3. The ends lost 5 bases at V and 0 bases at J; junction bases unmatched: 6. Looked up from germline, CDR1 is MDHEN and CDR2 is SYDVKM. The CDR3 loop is CASSGSGMSSYEQYF. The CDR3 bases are TGTGCCAGCAGTGGTAGCGGGATGAGCTCCTACGAGCAGTACTTC.

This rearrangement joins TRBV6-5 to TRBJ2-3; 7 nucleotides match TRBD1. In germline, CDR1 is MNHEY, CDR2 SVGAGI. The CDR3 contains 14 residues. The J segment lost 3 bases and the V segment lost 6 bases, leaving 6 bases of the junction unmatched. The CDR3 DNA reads TGTGCCAGCAGGACAGGGTTGGGTACAGATACGCAGTATTTT. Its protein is CASRTGLGTDTQYF.

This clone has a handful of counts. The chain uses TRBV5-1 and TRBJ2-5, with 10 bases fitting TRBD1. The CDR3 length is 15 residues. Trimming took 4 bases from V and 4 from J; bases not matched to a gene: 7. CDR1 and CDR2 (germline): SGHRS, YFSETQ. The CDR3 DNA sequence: TGCGCCAGCAGCCGGGACAGGGGATGGGGAGAGACCCAGTACTTC. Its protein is CASSRDRGWGETQYF.

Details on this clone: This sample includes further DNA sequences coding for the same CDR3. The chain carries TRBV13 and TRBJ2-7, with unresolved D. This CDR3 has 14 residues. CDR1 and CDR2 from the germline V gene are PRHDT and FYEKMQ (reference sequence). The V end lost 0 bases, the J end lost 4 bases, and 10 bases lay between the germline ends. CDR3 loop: CASSLGRTSYEQYF. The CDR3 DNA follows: TGTGCCAGCAGCTTAGGCCGGACGAGTTACGAGCAGTACTTC.

As DNA, the CDR3 is TGTGCCAGCAGCTGGATCGGGGGGTCAGATACGCAGTATTTT. Encoded protein: CASSWIGGSDTQYF. This chain uses TRBV7-2 with TRBJ2-3; 7 bases map to TRBD2. Germline CDR1 SGHTA, CDR2 FQGNSA. The CDR3 is 14 residues long. With V trimmed by 4 bases and J by 4 bases, 5 bases remained unmatched.

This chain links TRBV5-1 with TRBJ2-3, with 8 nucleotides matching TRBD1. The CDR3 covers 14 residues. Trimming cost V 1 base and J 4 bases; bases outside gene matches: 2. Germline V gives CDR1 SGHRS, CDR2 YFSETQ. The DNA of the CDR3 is TGCGCCAGCAGCTTGCCAGGGGGCGCAGATACGCAGTATTTT. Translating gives CASSLPGGADTQYF.